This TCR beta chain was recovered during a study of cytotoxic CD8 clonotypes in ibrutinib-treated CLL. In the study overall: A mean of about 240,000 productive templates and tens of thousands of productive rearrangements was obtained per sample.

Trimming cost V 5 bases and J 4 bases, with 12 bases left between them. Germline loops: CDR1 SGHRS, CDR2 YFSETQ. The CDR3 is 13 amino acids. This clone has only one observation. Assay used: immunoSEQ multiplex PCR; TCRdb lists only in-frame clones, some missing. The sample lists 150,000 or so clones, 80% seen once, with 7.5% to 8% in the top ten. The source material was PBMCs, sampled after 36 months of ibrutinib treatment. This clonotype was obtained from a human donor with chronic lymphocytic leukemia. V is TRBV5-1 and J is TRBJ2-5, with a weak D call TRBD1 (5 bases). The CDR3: CASSSDIRETQYF. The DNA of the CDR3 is TGCGCCAGCAGTTCGGACATCCGAGAGACCCAGTACTTC.